A single sample is the source of the 4 T cell receptor beta chains below, sequenced in a study of blood T cell repertoires in COVID-19. Profiling relied on immunoSEQ multiplex PCR, and the TCRdb table lists in-frame clones only, not all of them. The sample lists 15,000 to 20,000 clones, approximately 89% occurring once. The sample comprised peripheral blood. All receptors come from a human donor in a cohort sampled during active COVID-19.

The gene calls are TRBV5-4 and TRBJ1-1, with 8 bases identical to TRBD1. The CDR3 totals 16 residues. The junction had 11 bases not matched to a gene; V was cut back by 1 base and J by 6 bases. Germline V gene data show CDR1 as SGHNT and CDR2 as YYREEE (reference sequence). As DNA, the CDR3 is TGTGCCAGCAGCTTGTTATTCAGTCAGGGGGCTGCTGAAGCTTTCTTT. Translation: CASSLLFSQGAAEAFF.

The chain recombines TRBV10-1 with TRBJ1-3; no reliable D call. Germline V gene lookup returns CDR1 WNHNN and CDR2 SYGVQD (reference sequence). The CDR3 runs 15 residues. Trimming shortened V by 7 bases and J by 0 bases, and 13 bases separated the two germline ends. The CDR3 nucleotides read TGCGCCAGCACTCCCGGGTCGAGCTCTGGAAACACCATATATTTT. Protein product: CASTPGSSSGNTIYF.

This rearrangement joins TRBV10-2 to TRBJ2-7; 7 nucleotides align to TRBD1. This CDR3 region has 15 residues. Trimming cost V 5 bases and J 1 base; bases outside gene matches: 8. Germline V gene lookup returns CDR1 WSHSY and CDR2 SAAADI. The DNA for the CDR3 is TGCGCCAGCAGTCTTACGGCAGGGGGATCCTACGAGCAGTACTTC. Translating gives CASSLTAGGSYEQYF.

CDR3 in DNA: TGCAGTGCTAGTCCGACTAGCGGGAGTCGCGAGCAGTACTTC. This codes for CSASPTSGSREQYF. The chain is built from TRBV20-1 and TRBJ2-7; 12 nucleotides match TRBD2. Germline V gene lookup returns CDR1 DFQATT and CDR2 SNEGSKA (reference sequence). The J segment lost 6 bases and the V segment lost 3 bases, leaving 6 bases of the junction unmatched. This CDR3 region has 14 residues.